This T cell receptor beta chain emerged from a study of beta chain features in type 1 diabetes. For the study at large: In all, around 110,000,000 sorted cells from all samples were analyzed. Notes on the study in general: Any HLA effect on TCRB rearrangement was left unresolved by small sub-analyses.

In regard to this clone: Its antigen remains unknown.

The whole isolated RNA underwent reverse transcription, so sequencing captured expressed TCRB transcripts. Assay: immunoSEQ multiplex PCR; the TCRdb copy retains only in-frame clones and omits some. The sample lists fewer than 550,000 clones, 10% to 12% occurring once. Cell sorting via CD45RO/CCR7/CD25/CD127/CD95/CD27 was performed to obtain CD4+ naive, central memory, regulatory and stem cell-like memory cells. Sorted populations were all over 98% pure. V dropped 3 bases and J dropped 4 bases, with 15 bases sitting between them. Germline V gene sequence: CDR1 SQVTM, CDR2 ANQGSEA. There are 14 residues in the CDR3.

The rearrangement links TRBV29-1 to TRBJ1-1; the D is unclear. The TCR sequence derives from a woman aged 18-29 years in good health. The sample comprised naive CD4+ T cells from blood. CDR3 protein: CSVDGLSWGTEAFF. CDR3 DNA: TGCAGCGTTGATGGGCTATCCTGGGGCACTGAAGCTTTCTTT.